Presented here are 5 T cell receptor beta chains from one specimen sequenced in a study of T cells expressing NK-cell markers. Following a re-call of the 5' RACE reads, TCRdb has one entry per CDR3 protein and lacks DNA. The sample's table shows approximately 380,000 distinct CDR3 sequences. The sample taken for sequencing was blood T cells: a sorted CD56 or NKG2C T cell subset, CD4+ or CD8+ T cells, or bulk PBMC T cells (not recorded which). The receptors come from a man between 18 and 69 years old in good health.

The CDR3 sequence is CASSTRGRGYNEQFF. The V call is TRBV5-1, the J call TRBJ2-1; TCRdb picks TRBD1, but there is no DNA to check that call. The germline gives CDR1 SGHRS, CDR2 YFSETQ. The CDR3 covers 15 residues.

The gene calls are TRBV12-3 or TRBV12-4 and TRBJ1-2; TCRdb names TRBD1, which stays unverified in the absence of DNA. The CDR3 consists of 15 residues. CDR3: CASSTRGTGAGGYTF.

The V gene is TRBV5-6, the J gene TRBJ1-5. The CDR3 has 15 amino acids. CDR1 is SGHDT and CDR2 is YYEEEE in the germline V gene. CDR3 in amino acids: CASSPFGGSNQPQHF.

The CDR3 is CASSRKTGRSGELFF. The chain employs TRBV5-1 and TRBJ2-2; TCRdb reports TRBD1, a call that lacks DNA to check it against. This CDR3 is built from 15 residues. In germline, CDR1 is SGHRS, CDR2 YFSETQ.

The chain uses TRBV4-1 and TRBJ1-1. The CDR3 spans 12 residues. Germline assignment: CDR1 MGHRA and CDR2 YSYEKL. This CDR3 is CASSRDFSAAFF.